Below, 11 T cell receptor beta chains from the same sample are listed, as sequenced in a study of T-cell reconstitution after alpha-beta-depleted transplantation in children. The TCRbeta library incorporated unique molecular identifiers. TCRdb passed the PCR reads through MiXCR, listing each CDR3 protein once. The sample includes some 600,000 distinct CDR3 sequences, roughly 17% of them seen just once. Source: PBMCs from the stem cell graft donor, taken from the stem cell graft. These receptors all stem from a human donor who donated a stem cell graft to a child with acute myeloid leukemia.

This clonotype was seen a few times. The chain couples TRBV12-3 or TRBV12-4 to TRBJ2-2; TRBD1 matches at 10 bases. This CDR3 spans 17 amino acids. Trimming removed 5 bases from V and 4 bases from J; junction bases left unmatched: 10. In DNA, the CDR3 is TGTGCCAGCAGTCGAGGTGACAGGGGGCTGGGCACCGGGGAGCTGTTTTTT. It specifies CASSRGDRGLGTGELFF.

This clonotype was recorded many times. DNA for the CDR3: TGCAGTGCTAGAGAGGTTAACAGGGGAGAGGAGACCCAGTACTTC. This sequence encodes CSAREVNRGEETQYF. The chain carries TRBV20-1 and TRBJ2-5; TRBD1 matches 7 bases. The germline V gene has CDR1 DFQATT and CDR2 SNEGSKA (reference sequence). This CDR3 contains 15 residues. V dropped 0 bases and J dropped 5; count of bases not matched to a gene: 9.

The CDR3 region is CASRGIGTDTQYF. In DNA form, the CDR3 reads TGTGCCAGCAGGGGGATTGGGACAGATACGCAGTATTTT. This chain connects TRBV7-9 to TRBJ2-3; D is unclear. Germline CDR1 reads SEHNR; CDR2 reads FQNEAQ (reference sequence). Between the trimmed V and J ends, which lost 6 bases and 3 bases, there was a span of 10 bases. CDR3 size: 13 residues.

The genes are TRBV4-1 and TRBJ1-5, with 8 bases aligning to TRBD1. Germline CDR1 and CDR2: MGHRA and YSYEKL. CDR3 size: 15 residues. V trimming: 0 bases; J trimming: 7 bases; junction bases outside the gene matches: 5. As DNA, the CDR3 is TGCGCCAGCAGCCAAGACTCAGGGGGCAGCCAGCCCCAGCATTTT. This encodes CASSQDSGGSQPQHF.

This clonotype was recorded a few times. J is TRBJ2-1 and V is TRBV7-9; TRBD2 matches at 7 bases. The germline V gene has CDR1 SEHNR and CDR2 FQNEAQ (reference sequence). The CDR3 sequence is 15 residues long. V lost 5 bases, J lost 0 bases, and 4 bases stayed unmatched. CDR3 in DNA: TGTGCCAGCAGCGAACGCGGGAGCTCCTACAATGAGCAGTTCTTC. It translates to CASSERGSSYNEQFF. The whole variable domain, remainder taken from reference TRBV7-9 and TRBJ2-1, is DTGVSQNPRHKITKRGQNVTFRCDPISEHNRLYWYRQTLGQGPEFLTYFQNEAQLEKSRLLSDRFSAERPKGSFSTLEIQRTEQGDSAMYLCASSERGSSYNEQFFGPGTRLTVL.

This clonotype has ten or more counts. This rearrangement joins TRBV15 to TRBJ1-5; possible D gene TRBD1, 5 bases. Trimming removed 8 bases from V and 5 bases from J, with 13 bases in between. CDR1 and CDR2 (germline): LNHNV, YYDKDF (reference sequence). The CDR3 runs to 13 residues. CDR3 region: CATGHRTHQPQHF. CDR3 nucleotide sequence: TGTGCCACCGGTCACAGGACCCATCAGCCCCAGCATTTT.

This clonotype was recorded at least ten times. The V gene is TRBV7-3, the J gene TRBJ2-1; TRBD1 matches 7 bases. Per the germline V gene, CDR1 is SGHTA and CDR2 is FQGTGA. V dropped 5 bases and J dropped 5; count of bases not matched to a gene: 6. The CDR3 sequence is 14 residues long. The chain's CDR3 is CASSEQQGHNEQFF. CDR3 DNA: TGTGCCAGCAGCGAACAACAGGGGCACAATGAGCAGTTCTTC.

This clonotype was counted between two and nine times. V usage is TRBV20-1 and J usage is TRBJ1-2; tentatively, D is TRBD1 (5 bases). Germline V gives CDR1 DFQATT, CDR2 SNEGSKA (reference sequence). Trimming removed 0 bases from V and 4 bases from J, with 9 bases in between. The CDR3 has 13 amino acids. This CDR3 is CSARDGHVYGYTF. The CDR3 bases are TGCAGTGCTAGAGATGGACACGTCTATGGCTACACCTTC.

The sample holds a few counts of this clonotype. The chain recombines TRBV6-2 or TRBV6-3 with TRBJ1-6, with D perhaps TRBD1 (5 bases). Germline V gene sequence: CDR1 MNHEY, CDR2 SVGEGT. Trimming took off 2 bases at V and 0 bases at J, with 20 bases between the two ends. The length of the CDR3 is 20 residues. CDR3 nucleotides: TGTGCCAGCAGTTACATCAGCCCCCCAGGGACCCACTCCTATAATTCACCCCTCCACTTT. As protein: CASSYISPPGTHSYNSPLHF.

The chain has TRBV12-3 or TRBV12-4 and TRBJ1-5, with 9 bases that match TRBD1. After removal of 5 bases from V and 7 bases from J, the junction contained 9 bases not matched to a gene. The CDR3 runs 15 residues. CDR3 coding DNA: TGTGCCAGCAGTCCCGGGACAGGGTCGGGGCAGCCCCAGCATTTT. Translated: CASSPGTGSGQPQHF.

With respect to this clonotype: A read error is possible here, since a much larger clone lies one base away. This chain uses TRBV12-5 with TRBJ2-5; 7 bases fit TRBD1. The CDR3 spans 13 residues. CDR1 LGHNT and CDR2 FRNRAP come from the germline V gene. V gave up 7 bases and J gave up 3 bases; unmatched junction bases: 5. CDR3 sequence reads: CASARTGEETQYF. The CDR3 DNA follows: TGTGCTAGTGCCCGGACAGGAGAAGAGACCCAGTACTTC. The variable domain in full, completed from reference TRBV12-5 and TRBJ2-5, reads DARVTQTPRHKVTEMGQEVTMRCQPILGHNTVFWYRQTMMQGLELLAYFRNRAPLDDSGMPKDRFSAEMPDATLATLKIQPSEPRDSAVYFCASARTGEETQYFGPGTRLLVL.